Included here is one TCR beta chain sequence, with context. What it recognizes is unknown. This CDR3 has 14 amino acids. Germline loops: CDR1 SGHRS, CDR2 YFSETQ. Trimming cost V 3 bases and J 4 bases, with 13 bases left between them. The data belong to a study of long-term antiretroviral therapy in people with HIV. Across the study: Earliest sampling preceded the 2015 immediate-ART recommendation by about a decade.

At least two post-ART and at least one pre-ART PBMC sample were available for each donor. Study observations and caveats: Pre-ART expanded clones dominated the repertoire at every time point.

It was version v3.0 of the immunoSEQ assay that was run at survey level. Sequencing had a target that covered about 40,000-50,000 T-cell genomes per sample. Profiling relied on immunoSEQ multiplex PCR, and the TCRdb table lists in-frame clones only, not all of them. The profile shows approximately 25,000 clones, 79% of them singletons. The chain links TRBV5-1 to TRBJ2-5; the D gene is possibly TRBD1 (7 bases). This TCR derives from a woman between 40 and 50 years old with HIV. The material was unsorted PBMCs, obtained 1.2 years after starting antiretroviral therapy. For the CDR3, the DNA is TGCGCCAGCAGCTCGGCGGGACAGCTAGAGACCCAGTACTTC. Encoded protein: CASSSAGQLETQYF.